The 26 T cell receptor beta chains listed next were all sequenced from one sample in a study of graft-versus-host responses after intestinal transplantation (dated by TCRdb to about 2021). The sample's time point label, decoded: cells obtained before transplantation from donor or recipient. Library construction relied on the immunoSEQ multiplex PCR assay. TCRdb limited this immuneACCESS table to in-frame rearrangements with V and J called. A share of clones is missing; checked studies link under half to unresolved V genes, and the rest is unexplained. This sample lists about 13,000 clones; 38% were detected once. Under 1.2% of the sample comes from the top ten. The source was alloreactive CD4+ T cells from a mixed lymphocyte reaction culture, collected before intestinal transplant. The sample's cell subset or site label is to be understood as: CFSE-low proliferating T cells sorted from roughly 6-day pre-transplant mixed lymphocyte reaction (GvH or HvG direction). The receptors shown here come from a human patient who received an intestinal transplant.

The chain carries TRBV15 and TRBJ2-7; 7 positions agree with TRBD1. The V gene's germline CDR1 is LNHNV and CDR2 YYDKDF (reference sequence). The V gene end was trimmed by 0 bases and the J gene end by 3 bases; junction bases not matched to a gene: 5. This CDR3 has 15 residues. CDR3 protein: CATSRDRWTGYEQYF. CDR3 DNA: TGTGCCACCAGCAGAGATCGGTGGACAGGCTACGAGCAGTACTTC.

There are a few counts of this clone. This chain uses TRBV27 with TRBJ2-7; TRBD1 matches at 11 bases. Germline V gene sequence: CDR1 MNHEY, CDR2 SMNVEV (reference sequence). The CDR3 is 19 amino acids. The J segment lost 0 bases and the V segment lost 5 bases, leaving 15 bases of the junction unmatched. The CDR3 DNA follows: TGTGCCAGCAGTCTCAAGAGGGACAGGGGGTCAGTGAGCTCCTACGAGCAGTACTTC. Translation gives CASSLKRDRGSVSSYEQYF.

This clone turned up a few times. The rearrangement joins TRBV27 to TRBJ2-1; D gene uncertain. V was shortened by 2 bases and J by 0 bases, with 5 bases between the two germline ends. The V gene's germline CDR1 is MNHEY and CDR2 SMNVEV (reference sequence). The CDR3 has 14 residues. Here the CDR3 DNA reads TGTGCCAGCAGTTTAGTCGGCTCCTACAATGAGCAGTTCTTC. It yields the protein CASSLVGSYNEQFF.

By proportion, this clone is medium-sized (0.01 to 0.1%). This chain uses TRBV10-2 with TRBJ1-5; D is unclear. The germline V and J ends were trimmed by 6 bases and 0 bases, with 9 bases remaining between them. CDR1 is WSHSY, CDR2 SAAADI, per germline. The CDR3 is 14 residues long. The CDR3 DNA follows: TGCGCCAGCAGCCAACAGCATAGCAATCAGCCCCAGCATTTT. This gives the protein CASSQQHSNQPQHF.

This clone is termed medium-sized (0.01 to 0.1%). The chain joins TRBV10-3 to TRBJ2-7; D ambiguous. The length of the CDR3 is 16 residues. The germline V gene encodes CDR1 ENHRY and CDR2 SYGVKD. V lost 3 bases and J 2 bases, leaving 17 bases between the germline ends. Here the CDR3 DNA reads TGTGCCATCAGTGAAAGATGGCCCGATATGGCCTACGAGCAGTACTTC. It yields the protein CAISERWPDMAYEQYF.

This chain uses TRBV27 with TRBJ2-5; 12 nucleotides line up with TRBD2. Germline CDR1 MNHEY, CDR2 SMNVEV (reference sequence). J lost 2 bases, V lost 0 bases, and 7 bases had no gene match. The CDR3 runs 18 residues. CDR3 sequence: CASSLSPASGGGQETQYF. In nucleotides, the CDR3 is TGTGCCAGCAGTTTATCCCCGGCTAGCGGGGGGGGGCAAGAGACCCAGTACTTC.

This clone was seen a handful of times. V is TRBV7-2 and J is TRBJ1-5; D is undetermined. V was trimmed by 3 bases and J by 7 bases, leaving 10 bases between them. The germline V gene has CDR1 SGHTA and CDR2 FQGNSA. This CDR3 spans 13 amino acids. The CDR3 reads CASSFGFGQPQHF. CDR3 DNA sequence: TGTGCCAGCAGCTTTGGATTCGGGCAGCCCCAGCATTTT.

With respect to this clone: Other DNA sequences in this specimen translate into the identical CDR3. The chain has TRBV7-2 and TRBJ2-5; the match to TRBD1 covers 8 bases. After removal of 1 base from V and 4 bases from J, the junction contained 5 bases not matched to a gene. The CDR3 is made up of 15 amino acids. From germline, CDR1 is SGHTA and CDR2 FQGNSA. The CDR3 DNA is TGTGCCAGCAGCTTAGTACCTGGGACAGGAGAGACCCAGTACTTC. It yields the protein CASSLVPGTGETQYF.

This clone has a handful of counts. The chain's CDR3 is CASSQDLGSGQGASYGYTF. The CDR3 DNA is TGTGCCAGCAGCCAAGACCTGGGGTCGGGACAGGGGGCAAGCTATGGCTACACCTTC. J is TRBJ1-2 and V is TRBV4-2; 12 positions agree with TRBD1. CDR3 length equals 19 residues. V lost 0 bases, J lost 4 bases, and 12 bases stayed unmatched. Germline CDR1 LGHNA, CDR2 YNFKEQ.

V is TRBV6-6 and J is TRBJ1-1; D call uncertain. The ends were cut back, 5 bases at V and 7 bases at J, with 14 bases in the middle. Germline CDR1 reads MNHNY; CDR2 reads SVGAGI (reference sequence). This CDR3 spans 13 amino acids. CDR3 coding DNA: TGTGCCAGCAGTACGCCAGGAAGCTTTGAAGCTTTCTTT. Translation: CASSTPGSFEAFF.

By proportion, this clone is medium-sized. This rearrangement joins TRBV19 to TRBJ1-4; perhaps TRBD1 as D (5 bases). The germline V and J ends were trimmed by 5 bases and 2 bases, with 9 bases remaining between them. This CDR3 contains 14 residues. CDR1 LNHDA and CDR2 SQIVND come from the germline V gene (reference sequence). CDR3 nucleotides: TGTGCCAGTAGTGCTCAGGGCACTAATGAAAAACTGTTTTTT. Its translation: CASSAQGTNEKLFF.

The chain carries TRBV7-2 and TRBJ1-2; TRBD1 aligns across 8 bases. The CDR3 runs to 13 residues. Germline values: CDR1 SGHTA, CDR2 FQGNSA. J lost 5 bases, V lost 5 bases, and 4 bases had no gene match. The CDR3 sequence is CASSTDRGYGYTF. The CDR3 DNA follows: TGTGCCAGCAGCACCGACAGGGGATATGGCTACACCTTC.

The chain combines TRBV5-1 with TRBJ1-4; TRBD1 aligns across 7 bases. Looked up from germline, CDR1 is SGHRS and CDR2 is YFSETQ. V was pared by 0 bases and J by 4 bases, with 0 bases of the junction left unmatched. This CDR3 spans 14 amino acids. CDR3 coding DNA: TGCGCCAGCAGCTTGGGACAGGGTAATGAAAAACTGTTTTTT. Translated: CASSLGQGNEKLFF.

The chain recombines TRBV7-8 with TRBJ2-7; 9 nucleotides line up with TRBD1. CDR1 and CDR2 (germline): SGHVS, FQNEAQ. There are 15 residues in the CDR3. V trimming: 5 bases; J trimming: 5 bases; junction bases outside the gene matches: 10. The CDR3 is CASSLRGTGRHEQYF. The CDR3 nucleotides are TGTGCCAGCAGCCTGCGGGGGACAGGGCGCCACGAGCAGTACTTC.

This clone was seen more than once but under ten times. The CDR3 bases are TGTGCCAGCAGCGCGCGACAAGCTAACACTGAAGCTTTCTTT. Protein: CASSARQANTEAFF. V gene TRBV7-8 combines with J gene TRBJ1-1; the D is unclear. The germline V gene has CDR1 SGHVS and CDR2 FQNEAQ. The V and J ends lost 5 bases and 2 bases respectively, with 12 bases between them. The length of the CDR3 is 14 residues.

The chain combines TRBV5-1 with TRBJ1-1; a weak D match, TRBD1 (5 bases). This CDR3 has 15 amino acids. V gave up 0 bases and J gave up 1 base, with 10 bases separating them. The germline V gene has CDR1 SGHRS and CDR2 YFSETQ. CDR3 amino acids: CASSLEQVQNTEAFF. The DNA of the CDR3 is TGCGCCAGCAGCTTGGAACAGGTCCAGAACACTGAAGCTTTCTTT.

This clone was seen a few times. V is TRBV10-3 and J is TRBJ1-1; D is unresolved. The CDR3 is 13 amino acids. Between the trimmed V and J ends, which lost 7 bases and 0 bases, there was a span of 9 bases. CDR1 and CDR2 from the germline V gene are ENHRY and SYGVKD. CDR3: CAIKPGLNTEAFF. For the CDR3, the DNA is TGTGCCATCAAACCAGGTTTGAACACTGAAGCTTTCTTT.

This clone was counted between two and nine times. This chain links TRBV18 with TRBJ2-2, with D unclear. The CDR3 is 14 amino acids. The V end lost 0 bases, the J end lost 12 bases, and 14 bases lay between the germline ends. In germline, CDR1 is KGHSH, CDR2 LQKENI. The CDR3 bases are TGTGCCAGCTCACCACCGGTAGAGGTTGGAAAGCTGTTTTTT. Protein: CASSPPVEVGKLFF.

The chain links TRBV6-1 to TRBJ1-5; D is possibly TRBD1 (6 bases). The CDR3 extends over 13 amino acids. The germline V gene has CDR1 MNHNS and CDR2 SASEGT. The CDR3 sequence is CSSAGVSNQPQHF. In nucleotides, the CDR3 is TGTTCTAGTGCAGGGGTGAGCAATCAGCCCCAGCATTTT.

This clone is categorized as medium-sized. The rearrangement links TRBV7-9 to TRBJ1-1, with D unresolved. The CDR3 has 13 amino acids. Germline CDR1 reads SEHNR; CDR2 reads FQNEAQ (reference sequence). The germline V and J ends were trimmed by 5 bases and 1 base, with 8 bases remaining between them. CDR3 amino acids: CASSILENTEAFF. The DNA of the CDR3 is TGTGCCAGCAGCATTTTAGAGAACACTGAAGCTTTCTTT.

The V gene is TRBV7-8, the J gene TRBJ1-1, with D unresolved. V was trimmed by 3 bases and J by 9 bases, leaving 8 bases between them. CDR1 SGHVS and CDR2 FQNEAQ come from the germline V gene. The CDR3 covers 11 residues. This chain's CDR3 is CASSLRNKAFF. In nucleotides, the CDR3 is TGTGCCAGCAGCTTGAGGAATAAAGCTTTCTTT.

This clone was counted only a few times. The chain couples TRBV30 to TRBJ2-1; D possibly corresponds to TRBD2 (5 bases). The CDR3 is 14 amino acids. The V and J ends lost 2 bases and 6 bases respectively, with 14 bases between them. The germline CDR1 and CDR2 sequences are GTSNPN and SVGIG (reference sequence). CDR3 coding DNA: TGTGCCTGGAGTACCGGGGTTCCCCCCAATGAGCAGTTCTTC. It codes for CAWSTGVPPNEQFF.

This chain links TRBV4-1 with TRBJ1-2; 7 bases line up with TRBD1. CDR3 size: 18 residues. The germline V gene encodes CDR1 MGHRA and CDR2 YSYEKL. The J segment lost 0 bases and the V segment lost 0 bases, leaving 10 bases of the junction unmatched. For the CDR3, the DNA is TGCGCCAGCAGCCAAGATTCGTTCATGCAGGGGGCTAACTATGGCTACACCTTC. Translation: CASSQDSFMQGANYGYTF.

This clone was found a few times. The chain combines TRBV10-3 with TRBJ1-2; 7 positions agree with TRBD1. V shed 5 bases, J shed 4 bases, and the junction held 10 bases outside the gene matches. The CDR3 is 15 residues long. Germline V gene data show CDR1 as ENHRY and CDR2 as SYGVKD. This CDR3 is CAISLGTVEGYGYTF. Here the CDR3 DNA reads TGTGCCATCAGTTTAGGGACAGTGGAAGGCTATGGCTACACCTTC.

The CDR3 DNA is TGCGCCAGCAGCTCCGGGAATACGGGCACCGGGGAGCTGTTTTTT. It codes for CASSSGNTGTGELFF. The rearrangement links TRBV5-1 to TRBJ2-2, with D tentatively TRBD2 (5 bases). V was clipped by 3 bases and J by 4 bases, with 13 bases between them. Germline V CDR1 and CDR2: SGHRS, YFSETQ. The CDR3 has 15 residues.

This clone was seen only a few times. V is TRBV5-6 and J is TRBJ1-2; 9 bases align to TRBD1. CDR3 length: 15 residues. Trimming took 4 bases from V and 7 from J; bases not matched to a gene: 11. The germline V gene has CDR1 SGHDT and CDR2 YYEEEE. CDR3 nucleotides: TGTGCCAGCAGCCAGGCCGACAGGGGGTATGCTGGCTACACCTTC. This gives the protein CASSQADRGYAGYTF.